This is a list of T cell receptor beta chains from one sample in a study of cytomegalovirus exposure and HLA in healthy donors. Produced via immunoSEQ multiplex PCR; TCRdb's table is partial and in-frame only. In the table there are around 210,000 clones, 70% to 80% of which are singletons. Sequencing was performed on PBMCs. The source is a woman aged 25 to 39 in good health and CMV-seronegative. Each CDR3 is given with its conserved first and last residue. Fields, in order: clone size, J gene, D gene, V gene, CDR3 DNA, CDR3 protein. The D gene is left open where the match is weak. A row's size may be missing; if present it is once, few, many or a size class.

clone size: -; J gene: TRBJ2-4; D gene: TRBD2; V gene: TRBV29-1; CDR3 DNA: TGCAGCGTTGAAGATTCTAGCGGGTGGGTAACCCCAAACATTCAGTACTTC; CDR3 protein: CSVEDSSGWVTPNIQYF
clone size: -; J gene: TRBJ1-4; D gene: -; V gene: TRBV7-6; CDR3 DNA: TGTGCCAGCACAACCCTAGGTCGTAATGAAAAACTGTTTTTT; CDR3 protein: CASTTLGRNEKLFF
clone size: once; J gene: TRBJ1-4; D gene: -; V gene: TRBV7-7; CDR3 DNA: TGTGCTAGCACCCCGGGTGGTAGAGTTAATGAAAAACTGTTTTTT; CDR3 protein: CASTPGGRVNEKLFF
clone size: -; J gene: TRBJ2-7; D gene: -; V gene: TRBV7-9; CDR3 DNA: TGTTCCAGCAGCTTGTCCACATACGAGCAGTACTTC; CDR3 protein: CSSSLSTYEQYF
clone size: once; J gene: TRBJ2-3; D gene: TRBD2; V gene: TRBV7-3; CDR3 DNA: TGTGCCAGCAGCTCGTTCGGACTAGCAGCCGATACGCAGTATTTT; CDR3 protein: CASSSFGLAADTQYF
clone size: -; J gene: TRBJ2-7; D gene: -; V gene: TRBV7-2; CDR3 DNA: TGTGCCAGCAGCTCCCGTGCAGCCTACGAGCAGTACTTC; CDR3 protein: CASSSRAAYEQYF
clone size: few; J gene: TRBJ1-4; D gene: TRBD1; V gene: TRBV5-1; CDR3 DNA: TGCGCCAGCAGCGCCGGGACAGATAATGAAAAACTGTTTTTT; CDR3 protein: CASSAGTDNEKLFF
clone size: -; J gene: TRBJ2-7; D gene: TRBD2; V gene: TRBV29-1; CDR3 DNA: TGCAGCGTTGGGAGACTAGCGGGAGTAATAGCGGCCTACGAGCAGTACTTC; CDR3 protein: CSVGRLAGVIAAYEQYF
clone size: -; J gene: TRBJ1-2; D gene: TRBD1; V gene: TRBV7-9; CDR3 DNA: TGTGCCAGCAGCTTATCCCGGGACAGGGGGCTGAATGGCTACACCTTC; CDR3 protein: CASSLSRDRGLNGYTF
clone size: -; J gene: TRBJ1-1; D gene: -; V gene: TRBV4-2; CDR3 DNA: TGTGCCAGCAGCCAAGTGGGCATCCCCACTGAAGCTTTCTTT; CDR3 protein: CASSQVGIPTEAFF
clone size: -; J gene: TRBJ2-3; D gene: -; V gene: TRBV5-1; CDR3 DNA: TGCGCCAGCCACGTAGATAGCACAGATACGCAGTATTTT; CDR3 protein: CASHVDSTDTQYF
clone size: few; J gene: TRBJ2-2; D gene: TRBD1; V gene: TRBV18; CDR3 DNA: TGTGCCAGCTCCCCCAGACGGGACAGGGGAGTGACCGGGGAGCTGTTTTTT; CDR3 protein: CASSPRRDRGVTGELFF
clone size: -; J gene: TRBJ2-1; D gene: -; V gene: TRBV6-1; CDR3 DNA: TGTGCCAGCTGGCAGATCAATGAGCAGTTCTTC; CDR3 protein: CASWQINEQFF
clone size: -; J gene: TRBJ2-5; D gene: -; V gene: TRBV14; CDR3 DNA: TGTGCCAGCAGCCAAATTTACGGGGAGCAGTACTTC; CDR3 protein: CASSQIYGEQYF
clone size: few; J gene: TRBJ1-4; D gene: TRBD1; V gene: TRBV27; CDR3 DNA: TGTGCCAGCAGTTCCGGACAGGGTAGAGAAAAACTGTTTTTT; CDR3 protein: CASSSGQGREKLFF
clone size: -; J gene: TRBJ2-1; D gene: -; V gene: TRBV12-5; CDR3 DNA: TGTGCTAGTGGTTTGGTAGGTGCAGGGATGGGTCACAATGAGCAGTTCTTC; CDR3 protein: CASGLVGAGMGHNEQFF
clone size: few; J gene: TRBJ2-7; D gene: -; V gene: TRBV19; CDR3 DNA: TGTGCCAGTAGTGCCTTTAGCCCCGGTGAGGCCTACGAGCAGTACTTC; CDR3 protein: CASSAFSPGEAYEQYF
clone size: -; J gene: TRBJ2-5; D gene: TRBD2; V gene: TRBV27; CDR3 DNA: TGTGCCAGCAGTCTCTACCCCGGGGGGGGCCAAGAGACCCAGTACTTC; CDR3 protein: CASSLYPGGGQETQYF
clone size: -; J gene: TRBJ2-7; D gene: -; V gene: TRBV7-7; CDR3 DNA: TGTGCCAGCAGCTTAGTCCCGATCCTAGCGCGGGAGCAGTACTTC; CDR3 protein: CASSLVPILAREQYF
clone size: -; J gene: TRBJ2-1; D gene: TRBD2; V gene: TRBV7-2; CDR3 DNA: TGTGCCAGCAGCTTAAGGCTCTCGAGGGCGGGAGGGCCCCACAATGAGCAGTTCTTC; CDR3 protein: CASSLRLSRAGGPHNEQFF
clone size: -; J gene: TRBJ2-1; D gene: TRBD2; V gene: TRBV7-9; CDR3 DNA: TGTGCCAGCAGGGGACTAGCGGGAGGTGAGCAGTTCTTC; CDR3 protein: CASRGLAGGEQFF
clone size: -; J gene: TRBJ2-7; D gene: -; V gene: TRBV4-1; CDR3 DNA: TGCGCCAGCAGCCAAGTGGCGACAGGCAAGATCTCCTACGAGCAGTACTTC; CDR3 protein: CASSQVATGKISYEQYF
clone size: once; J gene: TRBJ1-2; D gene: TRBD1; V gene: TRBV5-4; CDR3 DNA: TGTGCCAGCAGCTCAAGACAGGGCGAAGGGCTTGGCTACACCTTC; CDR3 protein: CASSSRQGEGLGYTF
clone size: -; J gene: TRBJ1-4; D gene: TRBD1; V gene: TRBV6-5; CDR3 DNA: TGTGCCAGCAGTTCCCACAGGGGGGAAACTAATGAAAAACTGTTTTTT; CDR3 protein: CASSSHRGETNEKLFF
clone size: -; J gene: TRBJ2-5; D gene: -; V gene: TRBV9; CDR3 DNA: TGTGCCAGCAGCGCCACAGTTTACCAAGAGACCCAGTACTTC; CDR3 protein: CASSATVYQETQYF
clone size: -; J gene: TRBJ1-5; D gene: TRBD1; V gene: TRBV30; CDR3 DNA: TGTGCCTGGAGTCCCTCTACTGACAGGGGGACTCAGCCCCAGCATTTT; CDR3 protein: CAWSPSTDRGTQPQHF